This TCR beta chain was recorded in a study of neoadjuvant anti-PD-1 for oral cavity cancer. Background on the study: Patients without progression got a fourth dose around day 43.

Time point here: after neoadjuvant nivolumab, at surgical resection. PBMCs were not maintained or expanded in culture before analysis. Points on this clone: The target antigen is unknown. At one end, the junction sequence differs from germline, possibly due to a read error.

Regarding the study as a whole: Post-nivolumab, blood T cell clonality was significantly elevated in non-responders.

The germline V gene has CDR1 MNHNS and CDR2 SASEGT. This CDR3 is built from 15 residues. PBMC libraries mostly used about 500 ng of input genomic DNA, with six replicates per sample. Sequencing was performed with immunoSEQ multiplex PCR; in TCRdb, only in-frame clones are kept and a portion is missing. The sample lists roughly 15,000 clones; 71% were seen once. The starting material was PBMCs, obtained after nivolumab (anti-PD-1) treatment. The origin of this receptor is a person between 40 and 80 years old with oral cavity squamous cell carcinoma. The chain has TRBV6-1 and TRBJ1-2, with 7 positions matching TRBD1. The CDR3 spells CVSSAEQGYGYGYTF. DNA for the CDR3: TGTGTCAGCAGTGCAGAACAGGGGTATGGCTATGGCTACACCTTC.